This T cell receptor (beta chain) is from a study of shared clonotypes between healthy human individuals. Study-level points and caveats: Generation probabilities were higher for clonotypes shared across all four sorted-subset donors than for unshared ones.

Naive CD8 cells lacked CD45RO and underwent positive selection for CCR7, leaving out terminally differentiated effector memory CD45RA+ cells. With regard to this clone: Its antigen is still unknown.

TCRdb keeps only in-frame clones here, not all; method: immunoSEQ multiplex PCR. This table has about 2 million clones, about 95% appearing once. The sample taken for sequencing was naive CD8+ T cells sorted from blood. The sequence was obtained from a man aged 18-30 years in good health.

CDR3 in amino acids: CASSFDANYEQYF. The CDR3 DNA sequence: TGCGCCAGCAGCTTCGACGCGAACTACGAGCAGTACTTC. The chain has TRBV5-1 and TRBJ2-7; the D is unclear. The CDR3 has 13 residues. From germline, CDR1 is SGHRS and CDR2 YFSETQ. The V gene lost 2 bases and the J gene lost 3 bases, with 9 bases spanning the gap.